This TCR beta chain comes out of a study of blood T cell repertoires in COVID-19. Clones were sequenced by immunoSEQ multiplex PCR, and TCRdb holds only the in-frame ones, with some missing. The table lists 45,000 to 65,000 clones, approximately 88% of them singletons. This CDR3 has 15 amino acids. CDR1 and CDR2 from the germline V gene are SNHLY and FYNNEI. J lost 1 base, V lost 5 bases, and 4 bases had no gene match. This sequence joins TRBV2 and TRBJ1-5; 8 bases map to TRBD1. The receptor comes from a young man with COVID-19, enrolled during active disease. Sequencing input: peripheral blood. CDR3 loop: CASSRDRGSNQPQHF. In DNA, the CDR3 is TGTGCCAGCAGTAGAGACAGGGGAAGCAATCAGCCCCAGCATTTT.